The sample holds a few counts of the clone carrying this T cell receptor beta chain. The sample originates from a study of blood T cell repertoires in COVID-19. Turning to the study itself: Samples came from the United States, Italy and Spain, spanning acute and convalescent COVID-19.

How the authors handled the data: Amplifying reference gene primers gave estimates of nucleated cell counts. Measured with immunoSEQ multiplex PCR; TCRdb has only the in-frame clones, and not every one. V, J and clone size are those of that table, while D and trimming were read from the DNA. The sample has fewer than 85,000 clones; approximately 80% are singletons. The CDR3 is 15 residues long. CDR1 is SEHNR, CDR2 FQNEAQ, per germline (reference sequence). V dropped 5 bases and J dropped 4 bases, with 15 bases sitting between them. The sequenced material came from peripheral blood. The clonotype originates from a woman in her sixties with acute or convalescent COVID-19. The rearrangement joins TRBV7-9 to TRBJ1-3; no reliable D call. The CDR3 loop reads CASSPQTWEGNTIYF. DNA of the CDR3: TGTGCCAGCAGCCCCCAAACCTGGGAGGGAAACACCATATATTTT.